The next 4 T cell receptor beta chains were all read from a single sample in a study of siplizumab effects on memory and regulatory T cells. Produced via immunoSEQ multiplex PCR; TCRdb's table is partial and in-frame only. The sample holds 70,000 or so clones, about 90% seen once. Sequencing input: CD8+ T cells sorted from blood. The receptor set was obtained from a human donor in good health.

This clone is a singleton in its sample. CDR3 DNA sequence: TGTGCCAGCAGCTTGGACAGGTTAGCTCAAGAGACCCAGTACTTC. As protein: CASSLDRLAQETQYF. The rearrangement links TRBV5-5 to TRBJ2-5, with D tentatively TRBD1 (5 bases). The germline V and J ends were trimmed by 0 bases and 2 bases, with 11 bases remaining between them. The CDR3 is 15 amino acids. Germline CDR1 is SGHKS and CDR2 is YYEKEE (reference sequence).

The table lists this clone with a few counts. The V gene is TRBV7-2, the J gene TRBJ1-5; weak D call: TRBD1 (5 bases). CDR3 length: 11 amino acids. Between the trimmed V and J ends, which lost 10 bases and 5 bases, there was a span of 9 bases. From germline, CDR1 is SGHTA and CDR2 FQGNSA. CDR3 nucleotides: TGTGCCACCGGGGGGTATCAGCCCCAGCATTTT. It codes for CATGGYQPQHF.

V is TRBV19 and J is TRBJ1-6, with D perhaps TRBD1 (5 bases). Germline V gives CDR1 LNHDA, CDR2 SQIVND (reference sequence). The CDR3 extends over 12 amino acids. V lost 1 base, J lost 10 bases, and 5 bases lay in between. DNA for the CDR3: TGTGCCAGTAGTATAGGGGGCTCACCCCTCCACTTT. It is translated as CASSIGGSPLHF.

The V gene is TRBV5-6, the J gene TRBJ2-2, with no clear D. Germline CDR1 SGHDT, CDR2 YYEEEE. Trimming removed 0 bases at V and 4 bases at J, with 16 bases between. This CDR3 is built from 17 residues. CDR3 amino acids: CASSLASTRPGTGELFF. DNA of the CDR3: TGTGCCAGCAGCTTGGCGTCCACCCGGCCGGGCACCGGGGAGCTGTTTTTT.